The 2 T cell receptor beta chains given below trace back to one sample, sequenced in a study of neurological immune-mediated disorders. TCRdb reprocessed the 5' RACE reads via MiXCR and lists one record per CDR3 protein. The sample records tens of thousands of distinct CDR3 sequences, under 13% being singletons. The sequenced sample was PBMCs. These receptors were obtained from a woman between 40 and 50 years old with HTLV-1-associated myelopathy (HAM/TSP).

This clonotype was seen ten or more times. DNA of the CDR3: TGCGCCAGCAGCTTCCTGATAGCGGGGGGCACAGATACGCAGTATTTT. Translating gives CASSFLIAGGTDTQYF. V is TRBV5-1 and J is TRBJ2-3; 9 positions agree with TRBD2. CDR1 SGHRS and CDR2 YFSETQ come from the germline V gene. V lost 2 bases, J lost 1 base, and 5 bases stayed unmatched. CDR3 length: 16 residues.

Only one count was recorded for this clonotype. The chain employs TRBV5-1 and TRBJ2-3, with D maybe TRBD1 (5 bases). This CDR3 has 14 amino acids. V lost 5 bases and J 0 bases, leaving 10 bases between the germline ends. The germline V gene encodes CDR1 SGHRS and CDR2 YFSETQ. CDR3 amino acids: CASRPQGSTDTQYF. CDR3 DNA sequence: TGCGCCAGCAGGCCCCAGGGCAGCACAGATACGCAGTATTTT.